Listed below are T cell receptor beta chains from one sample, sequenced in a study of cytomegalovirus exposure and HLA in healthy donors. Produced via immunoSEQ multiplex PCR; TCRdb's table is partial and in-frame only. This table holds around 20,000 clones, approximately 68% found once. The sequenced sample consisted of PBMCs. These receptor sequences come from a man younger than 30 in good health and CMV-seronegative. CDR3s include the opening cysteine and the closing phenylalanine or tryptophan. A D gene is named only where the DNA matches it firmly. The size of a clone is reported for some rows only, either as once, few or many, or as a class for expanded clones.

CDR3nt,CDR3aa,d_gene,abundance,v_gene,j_gene,len
TGTGCCAGCAGCTCAGCGGACACCCAAGAGACCCAGTACTTC,CASSSADTQETQYF,-,-,TRBV7-9,TRBJ2-5,14
TGTGCCTGGACACCCCGCGTGGAGAATGAAAAACTGTTTTTT,CAWTPRVENEKLFF,-,-,TRBV30,TRBJ1-4,14
TGTGCCAGCAGCCATTTGACAGGGGGCTTTAGCAATCAGCCCCAGCATTTT,CASSHLTGGFSNQPQHF,TRBD1,-,TRBV14,TRBJ1-5,17
TGTGCCAGCAGTGTGACTAGCGGGAGGACAAACAATGAGCAGTTCTTC,CASSVTSGRTNNEQFF,TRBD2,few,TRBV6-1,TRBJ2-1,16
TGTGCCTGGAGTGCAGGGACACTAGCCAAAAACATTCAGTACTTC,CAWSAGTLAKNIQYF,-,-,TRBV30,TRBJ2-4,15
TGTGCCAGCAGCTTAGTGCCAGGGGGGAACACTGAAGCTTTCTTT,CASSLVPGGNTEAFF,TRBD1,-,TRBV7-6,TRBJ1-1,15
TGTGCCAGTACCGGGGCTGGAAACACCATATATTTT,CASTGAGNTIYF,-,-,TRBV6-5,TRBJ1-3,12
TGTGCCAGCAGAAGAGGGTTAGACTACGAGCAGTACTTC,CASRRGLDYEQYF,-,-,TRBV6-5,TRBJ2-7,13
TGCGCCAGCAGGTTAGCGGGAGGGACCTCCTACAATGAGCAGTTCTTC,CASRLAGGTSYNEQFF,TRBD2,-,TRBV5-1,TRBJ2-1,16
TGTGCCAGCAGCTTTTTGCGGGAAACCTACGAGCAGTACTTC,CASSFLRETYEQYF,-,-,TRBV7-2,TRBJ2-7,14
TGTGCCAGCAGCCAAGACTTGGCCGATACGCAGTATTTT,CASSQDLADTQYF,-,-,TRBV14,TRBJ2-3,13
TGTGCCAGCAGTTACTTTCAGAGGAGTCGGCAGTTCTTC,CASSYFQRSRQFF,-,-,TRBV6-5,TRBJ2-1,13
TGTGCCAGCAGATTGGACGGGGAGAAGCAGTACTTC,CASRLDGEKQYF,-,-,TRBV6-1,TRBJ2-7,12
TGTGCCAGCAGGGGGGACTTCTCGGACAATGAGCAGTTCTTC,CASRGDFSDNEQFF,-,-,TRBV2,TRBJ2-1,14
TGTGCCAGTAGCTACAGGGCTGGCTACACCTTC,CASSYRAGYTF,-,-,TRBV19,TRBJ1-2,11
TGTGCCAGCAGTTCGGGACAGGGCTACGAGCAGTACTTC,CASSSGQGYEQYF,TRBD1,-,TRBV6-5,TRBJ2-7,13
TGTGCCTGGAGTGGGCCCCAGGGTAAGGAGAGCACTGAAGCTTTCTTT,CAWSGPQGKESTEAFF,-,-,TRBV30,TRBJ1-1,16
TGTGCCAGCAGCGTAGCGGGATCGGCCTACGAGCAGTACTTC,CASSVAGSAYEQYF,TRBD2,-,TRBV11-2,TRBJ2-7,14
TGTGCCAGCAGTTACTCGTTATTGTATGAAGCTTTCTTT,CASSYSLLYEAFF,-,once,TRBV6-5,TRBJ1-1,13
TGTGCCTGCCCCAGGGAAGGTTATAATTCACCCCTCCACTTT,CACPREGYNSPLHF,-,-,TRBV30,TRBJ1-6,14
TGTGCCAGCAGTGACGAGGTGGCGAGCTATGGCTACACCTTC,CASSDEVASYGYTF,-,-,TRBV2,TRBJ1-2,14
TGTGCCAGTACCTACCTCAGGGGGACTGAAGGTGGCTACACCTTC,CASTYLRGTEGGYTF,TRBD1,-,TRBV6-1,TRBJ1-2,15